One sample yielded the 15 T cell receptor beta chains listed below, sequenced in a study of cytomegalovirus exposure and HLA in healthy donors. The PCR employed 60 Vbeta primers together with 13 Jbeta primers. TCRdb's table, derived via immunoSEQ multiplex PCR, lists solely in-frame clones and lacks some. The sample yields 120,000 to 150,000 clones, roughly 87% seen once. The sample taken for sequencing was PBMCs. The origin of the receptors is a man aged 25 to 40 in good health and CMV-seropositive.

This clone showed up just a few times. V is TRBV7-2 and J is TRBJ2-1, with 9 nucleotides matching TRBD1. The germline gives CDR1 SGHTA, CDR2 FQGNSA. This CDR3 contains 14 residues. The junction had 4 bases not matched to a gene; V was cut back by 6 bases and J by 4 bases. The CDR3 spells CASRTGGFYNEQFF. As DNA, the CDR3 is TGTGCCAGCAGAACAGGGGGCTTTTACAATGAGCAGTTCTTC.

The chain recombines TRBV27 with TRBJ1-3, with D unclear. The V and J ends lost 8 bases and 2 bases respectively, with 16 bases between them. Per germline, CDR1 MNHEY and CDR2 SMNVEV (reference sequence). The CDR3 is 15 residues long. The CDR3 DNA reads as TGTGCCAGCTCCCCGGTTAGTGGGCCTGGAAACACCATATATTTT. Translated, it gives CASSPVSGPGNTIYF.

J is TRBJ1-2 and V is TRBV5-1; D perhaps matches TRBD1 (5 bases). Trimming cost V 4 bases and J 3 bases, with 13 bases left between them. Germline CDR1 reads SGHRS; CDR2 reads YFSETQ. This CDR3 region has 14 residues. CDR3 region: CASSLSRGDYGYTF. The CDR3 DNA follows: TGCGCCAGCAGCCTCTCCCGGGGGGACTATGGCTACACCTTC.

The CDR3 reads CASSLSRAGGIYEQFF. CDR3 DNA sequence: TGTGCCAGCAGCCTGTCGAGGGCAGGGGGCATATACGAGCAGTTCTTC. The chain uses TRBV7-9 and TRBJ2-1, with TRBD1 matching over 8 bases. The ends lost 5 bases at V and 10 bases at J; junction bases unmatched: 16. The CDR3 spans 16 residues. Germline loops: CDR1 SEHNR, CDR2 FQNEAQ (reference sequence).

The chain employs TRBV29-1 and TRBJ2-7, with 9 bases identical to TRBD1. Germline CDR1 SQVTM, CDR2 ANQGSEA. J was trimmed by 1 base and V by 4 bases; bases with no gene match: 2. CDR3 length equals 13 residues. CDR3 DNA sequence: TGCAGCGTTGGGACAGGGGCGTCCTACGAGCAGTACTTC. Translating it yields CSVGTGASYEQYF.

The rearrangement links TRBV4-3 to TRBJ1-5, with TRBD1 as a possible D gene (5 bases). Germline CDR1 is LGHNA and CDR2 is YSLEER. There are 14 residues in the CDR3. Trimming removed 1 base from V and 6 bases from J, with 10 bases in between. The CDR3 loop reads CASSQVRGSQPQHF. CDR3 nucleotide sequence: TGCGCCAGCAGCCAAGTAAGGGGCAGTCAGCCCCAGCATTTT.

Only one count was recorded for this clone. The CDR3 loop is CASSTVGTEVIGVNTEAFF. CDR3 nucleotide sequence: TGTGCCAGCAGCACAGTGGGGACAGAGGTGATTGGGGTGAACACTGAAGCTTTCTTT. The J gene is TRBJ1-1, the V gene TRBV14, with 7 positions matching TRBD1. CDR3 length: 19 amino acids. V shed 5 bases and J 0 bases; nucleotides not matched to a gene: 18. Looked up from germline, CDR1 is SGHDN and CDR2 is FVKESK.

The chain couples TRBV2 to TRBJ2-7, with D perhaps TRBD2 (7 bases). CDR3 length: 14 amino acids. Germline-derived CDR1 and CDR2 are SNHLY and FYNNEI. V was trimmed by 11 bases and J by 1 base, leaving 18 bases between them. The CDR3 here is CAGGGQGLSYEQYF. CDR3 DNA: TGTGCCGGGGGGGGGCAGGGCCTTTCCTACGAGCAGTACTTC.

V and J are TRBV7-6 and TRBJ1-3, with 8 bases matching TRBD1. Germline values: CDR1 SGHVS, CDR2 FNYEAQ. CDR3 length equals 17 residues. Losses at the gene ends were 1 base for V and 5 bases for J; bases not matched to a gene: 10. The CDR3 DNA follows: TGTGCCAGCAGCTTAGAAGGACAGGGACCCTCGAGAAACACCATATATTTT. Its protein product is CASSLEGQGPSRNTIYF.

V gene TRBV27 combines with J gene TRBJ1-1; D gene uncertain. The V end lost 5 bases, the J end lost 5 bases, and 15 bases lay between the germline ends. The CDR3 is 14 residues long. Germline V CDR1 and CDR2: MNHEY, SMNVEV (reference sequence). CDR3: CASSPQQRKTEAFF. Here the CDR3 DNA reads TGTGCCAGCAGTCCCCAGCAGCGGAAGACTGAAGCTTTCTTT.

CDR3 coding DNA: TGTGCCAGCAATCGGGGACAGGGAGGTGATGAGCAGTTCTTC. Its translation: CASNRGQGGDEQFF. The chain has TRBV2 and TRBJ2-1, with 9 nucleotides matching TRBD1. Looked up from germline, CDR1 is SNHLY and CDR2 is FYNNEI. The CDR3 extends over 14 amino acids. The J segment lost 8 bases and the V segment lost 7 bases, leaving 9 bases of the junction unmatched.

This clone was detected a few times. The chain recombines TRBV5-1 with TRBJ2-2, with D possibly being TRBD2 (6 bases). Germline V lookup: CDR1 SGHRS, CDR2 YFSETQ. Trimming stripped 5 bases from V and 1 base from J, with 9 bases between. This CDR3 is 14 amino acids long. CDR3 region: CASSGTENTGELFF. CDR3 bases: TGCGCCAGCAGTGGGACTGAGAACACCGGGGAGCTGTTTTTT.

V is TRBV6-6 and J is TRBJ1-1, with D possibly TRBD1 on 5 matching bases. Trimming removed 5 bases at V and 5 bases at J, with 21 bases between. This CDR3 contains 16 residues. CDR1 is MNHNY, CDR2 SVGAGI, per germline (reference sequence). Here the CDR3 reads CASSADTRQSGTEAFF. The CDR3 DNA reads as TGTGCCAGCAGTGCGGACACCCGGCAGAGTGGGACTGAAGCTTTCTTT.

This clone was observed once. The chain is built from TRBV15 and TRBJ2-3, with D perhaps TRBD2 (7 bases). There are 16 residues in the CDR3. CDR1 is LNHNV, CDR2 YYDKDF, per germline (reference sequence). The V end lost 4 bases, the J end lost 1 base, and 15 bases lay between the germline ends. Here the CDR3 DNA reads TGTGCCACCAGCACCGGGGGCGGGAGCGGCACAGATACGCAGTATTTT. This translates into CATSTGGGSGTDTQYF.

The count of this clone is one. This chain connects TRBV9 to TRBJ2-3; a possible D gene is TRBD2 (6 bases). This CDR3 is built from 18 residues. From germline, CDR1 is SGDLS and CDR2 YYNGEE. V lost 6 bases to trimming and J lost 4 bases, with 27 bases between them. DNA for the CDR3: TGTGCCAGCAACGCAGCTCCCTGGCGGGATGAGGTCTCAGATACGCAGTATTTT. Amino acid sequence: CASNAAPWRDEVSDTQYF.